This T cell receptor (beta chain) was sequenced for a study of T cell repertoires in cytomegalovirus infection. Study background: CMV infection and matching HLA type were both indicated by public TCR beta signatures. Overall study results and limits: There were carriers of CMV plus the relevant HLA, and cumulative public TCR beta family frequency identified them. Ex vivo responses were dominated by HLA-C-restricted CMV-specific TCR beta clonotypes.

About this clonotype itself: Its antigen remains unidentified.

TCRdb independently ran MiXCR on the reads; one entry per CDR3 protein. The repertoire holds 97,000 or so distinct CDR3 sequences, with 16% as singletons. The V end lost 3 bases, the J end lost 5 bases, and 10 bases lay between the germline ends. The CDR3 consists of 13 residues. This chain joins TRBV12-3 or TRBV12-4 and TRBJ1-1; D might be TRBD1 (5 bases). The material sequenced was PBMCs. This receptor was taken from a human donor in good health (CMV status not recorded). Some clones in this sample may be carry-over from other donors' samples. Here the CDR3 reads CASSFGTLTEAFF. Here the CDR3 DNA reads TGTGCCAGCAGTTTCGGGACCTTAACTGAAGCTTTCTTT.